This T cell receptor (beta chain) stems from a study of blood T cell repertoires in COVID-19. About the research overall: Acute and convalescent COVID-19 specimens originated in the United States, Italy and Spain. PBMCs, B-cell-depleted T cells, or T cells were the source of the cDNA or gDNA that made up the material.

CDR3 length equals 15 residues. V was trimmed by 1 base and J by 2 bases, leaving 11 bases between them. The germline gives CDR1 KGHSH, CDR2 LQKENI. Per the authors' pipeline: Scientists estimated how many nucleated cells there were by amplifying reference gene primers. The repertoire was sequenced with immunoSEQ multiplex PCR; TCRdb's copy has only in-frame clones and lacks some. Clone size and the V and J calls come from that table; the DNA yielded D and trimming. This table holds 87,000 or so clones, approximately 88% found once. The sequence was obtained from a man older than 75 with acute or convalescent COVID-19. The gene calls are TRBV18 and TRBJ1-2, with a tentative D call TRBD1 (5 bases). The sequenced material came from peripheral blood. The CDR3 sequence is CASSPRERDNYGYTF. CDR3 coding DNA: TGTGCCAGCTCACCACGGGAGCGGGACAACTATGGCTACACCTTC.